These 6 T cell receptor beta chains originate from one sample sequenced in a study of blood T cell repertoires in COVID-19. Sequencing used immunoSEQ multiplex PCR; TCRdb keeps in-frame clones, though not all of them. The sample holds about 360,000 clones, around 88% seen once. The sequencing sample was made of peripheral blood. The receptors derive from a woman in her sixties or seventies with COVID-19, enrolled during active disease.

The chain is built from TRBV3-1 (or the pseudogene TRBV3-2) and TRBJ2-7; TRBD1 is a possible D gene (5 bases). The V end was cut by 4 bases, the J end by 0 bases, with 16 bases between. In germline, CDR1 is LGHDT, CDR2 YNNKEL (reference sequence). The CDR3 covers 16 residues. The CDR3 DNA follows: TGTGCCAGCAGCCCCCTTCAGGGCGGAAGCTCCTACGAGCAGTACTTC. Its protein product is CASSPLQGGSSYEQYF.

The J gene is TRBJ1-1, the V gene TRBV3-1 (or the pseudogene TRBV3-2), with D unresolved. The length of the CDR3 is 12 residues. Trimming cost V 3 bases and J 10 bases, with 12 bases left between them. The germline V gene has CDR1 LGHDT and CDR2 YNNKEL (reference sequence). The CDR3, as DNA: TGTGCCAGCAGCCACGAGGGCTCCGGAGCTTTCTTT. Its protein is CASSHEGSGAFF.

The rearrangement uses TRBV5-1 and TRBJ1-6; perhaps TRBD1 as D (5 bases). The germline V gene encodes CDR1 SGHRS and CDR2 YFSETQ. Trimming cost V 3 bases and J 5 bases, with 24 bases left between them. The CDR3 loop spans 19 amino acids. CDR3 residues: CASSYGTVLGLRDNSPLHF. CDR3 coding DNA: TGCGCCAGCAGCTACGGAACAGTACTGGGACTCAGGGATAATTCACCCCTCCACTTT.

The rearrangement joins TRBV9 to TRBJ1-1, with TRBD1 matching over 8 bases. Unmatched junction bases numbered 10, after V lost 3 bases and J lost 12 bases. The CDR3 extends over 13 amino acids. Germline CDR1 is SGDLS and CDR2 is YYNGEE. For the CDR3, the DNA is TGTGCCAGCAGCGCCTCCGGGACAGGTGGAACTTTCTTT. Protein: CASSASGTGGTFF.

The genes are TRBV14 and TRBJ1-2; 11 bases map to TRBD1. The length of the CDR3 is 15 residues. The germline gives CDR1 SGHDN, CDR2 FVKESK. Trimming cost V 4 bases and J 5 bases; bases outside gene matches: 6. CDR3: CASSLSGTGGYGYTF. Written as DNA, the CDR3 is TGTGCCAGCAGCCTAAGCGGGACAGGGGGATATGGCTACACCTTC.

V gene TRBV25-1 combines with J gene TRBJ2-1, with TRBD1 matching 8 bases. CDR3 length: 18 residues. V shed 0 bases, J shed 0 bases, and the junction held 7 bases outside the gene matches. The V gene's germline CDR1 is MGHDK and CDR2 SYGVNS. CDR3 amino acids: CASSEYTGTGLSYNEQFF. In DNA form, the CDR3 reads TGTGCCAGCAGTGAATACACCGGGACAGGCCTCTCCTACAATGAGCAGTTCTTC.